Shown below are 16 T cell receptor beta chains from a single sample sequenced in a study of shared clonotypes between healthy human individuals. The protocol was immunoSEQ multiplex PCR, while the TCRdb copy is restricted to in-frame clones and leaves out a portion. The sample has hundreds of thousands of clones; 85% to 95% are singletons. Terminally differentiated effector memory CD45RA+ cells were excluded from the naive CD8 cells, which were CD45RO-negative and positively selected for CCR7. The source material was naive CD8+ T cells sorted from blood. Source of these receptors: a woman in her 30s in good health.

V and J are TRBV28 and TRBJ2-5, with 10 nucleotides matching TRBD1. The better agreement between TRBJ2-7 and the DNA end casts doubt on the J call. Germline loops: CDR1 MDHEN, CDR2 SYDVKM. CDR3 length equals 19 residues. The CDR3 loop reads CASSGTVEDRGRRSYEQYF. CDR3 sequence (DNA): TGTGCCAGCAGTGGGACCGTGGAGGACAGGGGGAGACGATCCTACGAGCAGTACTTC.

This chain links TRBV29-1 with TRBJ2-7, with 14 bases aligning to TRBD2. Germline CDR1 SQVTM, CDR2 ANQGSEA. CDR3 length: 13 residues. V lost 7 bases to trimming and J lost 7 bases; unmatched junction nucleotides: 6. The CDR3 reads CSAGTSGSREQYF. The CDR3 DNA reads TGCAGCGCCGGGACTAGCGGGAGTAGGGAGCAGTACTTC.

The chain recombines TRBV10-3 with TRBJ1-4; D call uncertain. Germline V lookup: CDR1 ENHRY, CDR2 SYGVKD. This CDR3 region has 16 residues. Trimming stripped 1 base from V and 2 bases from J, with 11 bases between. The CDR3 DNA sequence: TGTGCCATCAGTGAGTTCGGGGTTCGGACTAATGAAAAACTGTTTTTT. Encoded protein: CAISEFGVRTNEKLFF.

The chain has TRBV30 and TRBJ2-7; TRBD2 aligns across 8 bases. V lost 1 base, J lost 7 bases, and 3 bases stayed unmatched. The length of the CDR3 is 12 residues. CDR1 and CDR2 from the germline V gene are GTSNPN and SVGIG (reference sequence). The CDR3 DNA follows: TGTGCCTGGAGTGATAGCGGGAATGAGCAGTACTTC. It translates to CAWSDSGNEQYF.

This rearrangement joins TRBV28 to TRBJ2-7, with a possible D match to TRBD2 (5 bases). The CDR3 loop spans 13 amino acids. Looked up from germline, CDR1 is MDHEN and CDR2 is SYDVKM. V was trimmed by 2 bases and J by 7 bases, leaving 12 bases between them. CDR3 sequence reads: CASSLRTLEEQYF. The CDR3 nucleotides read TGTGCCAGCAGTTTAAGGACTTTGGAGGAGCAGTACTTC.

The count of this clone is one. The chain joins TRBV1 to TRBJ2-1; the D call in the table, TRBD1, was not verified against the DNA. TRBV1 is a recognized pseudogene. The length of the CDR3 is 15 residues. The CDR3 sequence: CTSSNRDREHNEQFF. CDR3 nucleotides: TGCACCAGCAGCAACCGGGACAGGGAACACAATGAGCAGTTCTTC.

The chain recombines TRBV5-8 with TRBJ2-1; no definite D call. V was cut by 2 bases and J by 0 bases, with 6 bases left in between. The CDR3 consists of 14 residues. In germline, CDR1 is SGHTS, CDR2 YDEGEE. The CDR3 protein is CASSFGDSYNEQFF. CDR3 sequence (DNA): TGTGCCAGCAGCTTTGGTGACTCCTACAATGAGCAGTTCTTC.

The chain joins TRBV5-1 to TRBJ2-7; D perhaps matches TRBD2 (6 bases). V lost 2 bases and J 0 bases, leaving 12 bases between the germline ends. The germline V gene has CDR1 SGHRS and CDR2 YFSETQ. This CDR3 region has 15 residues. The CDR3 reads CASSLRDGGSYEQYF. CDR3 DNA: TGCGCCAGCAGCTTAAGGGACGGGGGCTCCTACGAGCAGTACTTC.

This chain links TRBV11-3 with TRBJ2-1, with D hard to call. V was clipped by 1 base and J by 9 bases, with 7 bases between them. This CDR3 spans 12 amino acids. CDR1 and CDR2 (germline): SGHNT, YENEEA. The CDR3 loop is CASSLGSAEQFF. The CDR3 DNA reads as TGTGCCAGCAGCTTAGGCTCTGCTGAGCAGTTCTTC.

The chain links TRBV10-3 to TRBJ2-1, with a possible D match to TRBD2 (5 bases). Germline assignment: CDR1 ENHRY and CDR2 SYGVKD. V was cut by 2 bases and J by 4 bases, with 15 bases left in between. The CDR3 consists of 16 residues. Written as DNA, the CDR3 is TGTGCCATCAGTGAGCCCCGGGAACAACCGTACAATGAGCAGTTCTTC. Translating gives CAISEPREQPYNEQFF.

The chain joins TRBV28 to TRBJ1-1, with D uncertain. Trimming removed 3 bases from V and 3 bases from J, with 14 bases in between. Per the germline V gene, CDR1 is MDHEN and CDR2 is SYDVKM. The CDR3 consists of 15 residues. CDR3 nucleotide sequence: TGTGCCAGCAGTTTCCCCCCCGGGAAGGACACTGAAGCTTTCTTT. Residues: CASSFPPGKDTEAFF.

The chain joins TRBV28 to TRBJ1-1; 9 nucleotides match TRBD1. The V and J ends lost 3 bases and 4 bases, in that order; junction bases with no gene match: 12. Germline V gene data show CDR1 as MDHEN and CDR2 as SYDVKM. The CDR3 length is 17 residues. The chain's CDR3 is CASSFPSLGQGTTEAFF. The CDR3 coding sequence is TGTGCCAGCAGTTTCCCCAGTTTAGGACAGGGGACCACTGAAGCTTTCTTT.

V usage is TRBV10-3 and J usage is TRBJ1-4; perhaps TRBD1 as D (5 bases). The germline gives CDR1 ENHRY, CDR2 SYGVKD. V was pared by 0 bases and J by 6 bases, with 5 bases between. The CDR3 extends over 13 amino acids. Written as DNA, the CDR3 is TGTGCCATCAGTGAGTCAGGGGATGAAAAACTGTTTTTT. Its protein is CAISESGDEKLFF.

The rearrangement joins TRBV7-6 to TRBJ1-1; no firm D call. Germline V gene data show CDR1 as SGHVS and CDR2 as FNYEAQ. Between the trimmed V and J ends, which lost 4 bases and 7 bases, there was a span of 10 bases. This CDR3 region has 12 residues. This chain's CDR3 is CASSSEGYEAFF. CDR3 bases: TGTGCCAGCAGCTCCGAGGGCTATGAAGCTTTCTTT.

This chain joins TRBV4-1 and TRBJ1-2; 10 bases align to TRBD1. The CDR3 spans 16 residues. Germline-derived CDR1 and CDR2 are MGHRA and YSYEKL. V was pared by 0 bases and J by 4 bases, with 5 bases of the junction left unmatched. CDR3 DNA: TGCGCCAGCAGCCAAGAGTGGGACAGGGGATCCTATGGCTACACCTTC. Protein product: CASSQEWDRGSYGYTF.

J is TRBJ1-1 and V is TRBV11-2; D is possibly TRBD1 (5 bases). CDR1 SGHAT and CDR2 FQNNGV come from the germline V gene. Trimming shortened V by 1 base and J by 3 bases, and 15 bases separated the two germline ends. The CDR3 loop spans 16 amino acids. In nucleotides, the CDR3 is TGTGCCAGCAGCTTAGTGGCAGGGTGGGGGGACACTGAAGCTTTCTTT. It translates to CASSLVAGWGDTEAFF.